These T cell receptor beta chains were read from a single sample in a study of T cell responses to AZD1222 COVID-19 vaccine. The assay was immunoSEQ multiplex PCR, and TCRdb's table has in-frame clones only and misses some. The top ten clones hold 5.1% of a sample with approximately 150,000 clones, around 83% of them seen once. This material consisted of peripheral blood, taken 28 days after the second AZD1222 dose. The receptors were sampled from an adult who received the AZD1222 COVID-19 vaccine. The CDR3 runs from the conserved cysteine through the conserved F or W. A D gene is named only where the DNA matches it firmly. Size tells how often a clone was seen (once, few, many) or the class of an expanded clone, and some rows leave it out.

NA	NA	TRBV10-2	TRBJ2-7	TGCGCCAGCAGTGCTTCGAGGGTCCTCAGCTCCTACGAGCAGTACTTC	CASSASRVLSSYEQYF
NA	NA	TRBV7-8	TRBJ2-3	TGTGCCAGCAGCTTAGTGCCCCTGGCAAATACGCAGTATTTT	CASSLVPLANTQYF
TRBD1	NA	TRBV2	TRBJ1-3	TGTGCCAGCAGTGAGGCCGACAGGGCTGGAAACACCATATATTTT	CASSEADRAGNTIYF
TRBD2	NA	TRBV7-9	TRBJ2-1	TGTGCCAGCAGCCTTACTAGCGGGGGAGGATACAATGAGCAGTTCTTC	CASSLTSGGGYNEQFF
TRBD2	NA	TRBV5-4	TRBJ2-5	TGTGCCAGCACTGGATATCTAGCGGAAGAGACCCAGTACTTC	CASTGYLAEETQYF
TRBD2	NA	TRBV3-1/TRBV3-2	TRBJ2-4	TGTGCCAGCAGCCGAGACCTAGCGGGAGGCAAAAACATTCAGTACTTC	CASSRDLAGGKNIQYF
TRBD1	NA	TRBV29-1	TRBJ2-4	TGCAGCGCCTACAGGGGGCCCAAAAACATTCAGTACTTC	CSAYRGPKNIQYF
NA	once	TRBV3-1/TRBV3-2	TRBJ1-5	TGTGCCAGCAGCCAAGGCGGGCGTCAGCCCCAGCATTTT	CASSQGGRQPQHF
NA	NA	TRBV19	TRBJ2-7	TGTGCCAGTAGTATAGATTTAGGTGGCGAGCAGTACTTC	CASSIDLGGEQYF
NA	NA	TRBV9	TRBJ2-1	TGTGCCAGCAGCGTAGCGGGAGAGGACAATGAGCAGTTCTTC	CASSVAGEDNEQFF
NA	NA	TRBV30	TRBJ1-5	TGTGCCTGGAAACCAGGGGTGAGCAATCAGCCCCAGCATTTT	CAWKPGVSNQPQHF
NA	NA	TRBV29-1	TRBJ1-3	TGCAGCGTTCGGGGGGGGACGGACACCATATATTTT	CSVRGGTDTIYF
NA	NA	TRBV7-9	TRBJ1-4	TGTGCCAGCAGTTTTAACTTTGGGGCCCGGGAAAAACTGTTTTTT	CASSFNFGAREKLFF
NA	NA	TRBV18	TRBJ1-5	TGTGCCAGCTCACCAATAGGGGCCGGGCGGCAGCCCCAGCATTTT	CASSPIGAGRQPQHF
TRBD2	NA	TRBV11-3	TRBJ2-1	TGTGCCAGCAGCCCCCTTAGCGGGAACCCCTACAATGAGCAGTTCTTC	CASSPLSGNPYNEQFF
NA	once	TRBV11-3	TRBJ2-7	TGTGCCAGCAGCCACGGAGGAAGGGGCGAGCAGTACTTC	CASSHGGRGEQYF
TRBD2	NA	TRBV28	TRBJ2-5	TGTGCCAGCAGGCCTAGCGGGGGGGCTGTCGAGACCCAGTACTTC	CASRPSGGAVETQYF
NA	NA	TRBV6-1	TRBJ1-3	TGTGCCAGCAGTGAAACAGTACTGTCCTCTGGAAACACCATATATTTT	CASSETVLSSGNTIYF
TRBD2	few	TRBV2	TRBJ2-3	TGTGCCAGCAGCGGGACTAGCGGCACAGATACGCAGTATTTT	CASSGTSGTDTQYF
NA	NA	TRBV11-2	TRBJ1-2	TGTGCCAGCAGCCAGGGGATTTATGGCTACACCTTC	CASSQGIYGYTF
NA	NA	TRBV15	TRBJ2-7	TGTGCCACCAGCAGAGAAGGGGGGTACAACGAGCAGTACTTC	CATSREGGYNEQYF
TRBD1	NA	TRBV5-3	TRBJ2-7	TGTGCCAGAAGCTTGCACCGGGACAGGGGGAGTTACGAGCAGTACTTC	CARSLHRDRGSYEQYF
TRBD2	NA	TRBV27	TRBJ2-1	TGTGCCAGCAGTTTAAGGTTAGCGGGAGACCTTGAGCAGTTCTTC	CASSLRLAGDLEQFF
TRBD1	once	TRBV27	TRBJ2-3	TGTGCCAGCAGTTCCCGGGACCCAGGGGGCAAGTTATCAGATACGCAGTATTTT	CASSSRDPGGKLSDTQYF
TRBD1	NA	TRBV5-1	TRBJ1-6	TGCGCCAGCAGCCGGGGACAGGAACTTAATAATTCACCCCTCCACTTT	CASSRGQELNNSPLHF
TRBD2	once	TRBV10-3	TRBJ2-5	TGTGCCATCAGTGAAAGGCTAGCGGACCAAGAGACCCAGTACTTC	CAISERLADQETQYF
NA	NA	TRBV16	TRBJ1-3	TGTGCCAGCAGCCAATCAGACAGCTCTGGAAACACCATATATTTT	CASSQSDSSGNTIYF
TRBD2	once	TRBV2	TRBJ2-1	TGTGCCAGCAGTAACCAGCGGGGGGGATACAATGAGCAGTTCTTC	CASSNQRGGYNEQFF
TRBD1	NA	TRBV6-6	TRBJ1-2	TGTGCCAGCGAGGAGGGGGCGAGTGGCTACACCTTC	CASEEGASGYTF
TRBD1	NA	TRBV2	TRBJ1-5	TGTGCCAGCCGTGGACAGGTGTCCGCAGAAGGCAATCAGCCCCAGCATTTT	CASRGQVSAEGNQPQHF
NA	NA	TRBV5-1	TRBJ2-7	TGCGCCAGCAGCTTCGGGCAGGGCCTCTACGAGCAGTACTTC	CASSFGQGLYEQYF
NA	NA	TRBV4-1	TRBJ2-1	TGCGCCAGCAGCCCCGCAAGCCTCGCCAGAGGGGCCCGCTCCTACAATGAGCAGTTCTTC	CASSPASLARGARSYNEQFF
TRBD2	NA	TRBV10-3	TRBJ2-1	TGTGCCATCAGTGCCCAGCGGGAGTCTCATGAGCAGTTCTTC	CAISAQRESHEQFF
TRBD1	NA	TRBV6-5	TRBJ1-2	TGTGCCAGCAGTTACCTTAGGACAGGGGGCAGCTATGGCTACACCTTC	CASSYLRTGGSYGYTF
NA	once	TRBV4-1	TRBJ2-1	TGCGCCAGCAGCCCTTTTTCCCGAGGCAATGAGCAGTTCTTC	CASSPFSRGNEQFF
NA	few	TRBV7-2	TRBJ2-5	TGTGCCAGCAGCCCCCGGAACCAAGAGACCCAGTACTTC	CASSPRNQETQYF
TRBD2	NA	TRBV11-2	TRBJ2-5	TGTGCCAGCAGCCCCCGACGTCTTAGCGGGGGGGCGCAGACCCAGTACTTC	CASSPRRLSGGAQTQYF
NA	NA	TRBV19	TRBJ1-1	TGTGCCAGTAGTGTAGGGTCCAGGGCGAACACTGAAGCTTTCTTT	CASSVGSRANTEAFF
NA	few	TRBV4-1	TRBJ2-7	TGCGCCAGCAGCCACTACACAGGGACAAGCGAGCAGTACTTC	CASSHYTGTSEQYF
NA	NA	TRBV16	TRBJ1-1	TGTGCCAGCAGCCAAGTGGAGGGAGGGACTGAAGCTTTCTTT	CASSQVEGGTEAFF
TRBD1	NA	TRBV4-1	TRBJ1-5	TGCGCCAGCAGCCAAGTAGGGGGCATCAATCAGCCCCAGCATTTT	CASSQVGGINQPQHF
NA	NA	TRBV7-9	TRBJ1-1	TGTGCCAGCAGCTTAATACAGGGGAACACTGAAGCTTTCTTT	CASSLIQGNTEAFF
NA	NA	TRBV10-3	TRBJ1-1	TGTGCCATCAGTGAGTCGGGGGCCACTGAAGCTTTCTTT	CAISESGATEAFF
NA	NA	TRBV14	TRBJ1-2	TGTGCCAGCAGCCCCCTGGGAGCCGACGGGGGCTACACCTTC	CASSPLGADGGYTF
TRBD2	NA	TRBV6-6	TRBJ2-7	TGTGCCAGCAGCGGGAGGGTAAGCTCCTACGAGCAGTACTTC	CASSGRVSSYEQYF
TRBD1	NA	TRBV24-1	TRBJ2-2	TGTGCCACCAGTGACCCCTCGGCAGGACAGGGGACATCGAGCGGGGAGCTGTTTTTT	CATSDPSAGQGTSSGELFF
NA	NA	TRBV19	TRBJ1-2	TGTGCCAGTCAAAGCTGGGACTATGGCTACACCTTC	CASQSWDYGYTF
NA	NA	TRBV5-6	TRBJ1-2	TGTGCCAGCAGCCACGCAGGGACGAGAGGCTACACCTTC	CASSHAGTRGYTF
NA	NA	TRBV2	TRBJ2-3	TGTGCCAGCAGTGAAAACCAACTCAGCACAGATACGCAGTATTTT	CASSENQLSTDTQYF
NA	NA	TRBV2	TRBJ1-1	TGTGCCAGCTCACCGCAGGGGACTGAAGCTTTCTTT	CASSPQGTEAFF
NA	once	TRBV12-3/TRBV12-4	TRBJ2-7	TGTGCCAGCAGTTTAGGGATCAACTACGAGCAGTACTTC	CASSLGINYEQYF
TRBD2	NA	TRBV20-1	TRBJ2-7	TGCAGTGCTAGTGGGGCCGGATCGGGGGGTAGCGGTCTCTACGAGCAGTACTTC	CSASGAGSGGSGLYEQYF
TRBD1	NA	TRBV19	TRBJ1-6	TGTGCCAGTAGCGAGATCCACAGGGGGGATAATTCACCCCTCCACTTT	CASSEIHRGDNSPLHF
NA	NA	TRBV6-5	TRBJ1-2	TGTGCCAGCAGGGAGGGGGGAGGCTCTAACTATGGCTACACCTTC	CASREGGGSNYGYTF
TRBD1	NA	TRBV7-9	TRBJ1-1	TGTGCCAGCAGCCCATCTCCCGGACAGGGGCAAATTAGGGCTTTCTTT	CASSPSPGQGQIRAFF
NA	NA	TRBV7-6	TRBJ1-3	TGTGCCAGCCCTAATATCCTGCCGGGTCCGAGTATGGCTGGAAACACCATATATTTT	CASPNILPGPSMAGNTIYF
NA	few	TRBV24-1	TRBJ2-3	TGTGCCACCAGTGGGGGGGGCAGCACAGATACGCAGTATTTT	CATSGGGSTDTQYF
TRBD1	NA	TRBV2	TRBJ1-1	TGTGCCAGCAGTGTGCAGGGGGTGGACACTGAAGCTTTCTTT	CASSVQGVDTEAFF
TRBD1	NA	TRBV18	TRBJ1-3	TGTGCCAGCTCACCATCGTTCGGACAGGTTAATCCATCATCTGGAAACACCATATATTTT	CASSPSFGQVNPSSGNTIYF
NA	NA	TRBV12-3/TRBV12-4	TRBJ1-2	TGTGCCAGCAGTAATCCATTGGGGGGCTACACCTTC	CASSNPLGGYTF